The 17 T cell receptor beta chains listed next were all sequenced from one sample in a study of blood T cell repertoires in COVID-19. Some clones are missing from TCRdb's copy, which holds only in-frame ones; the method was immunoSEQ multiplex PCR. The repertoire has 100,000 to 150,000 clones, 80% to 90% of them found once; the top ten carry 7.5% to 9%. The sample comprised peripheral blood. These receptors were collected from a man in his sixties or seventies who had recovered from COVID-19.

The rearrangement joins TRBV9 to TRBJ1-1; no definite D call. V was trimmed by 0 bases and J by 1 base, leaving 4 bases between them. The CDR3 covers 13 residues. Per germline, CDR1 SGDLS and CDR2 YYNGEE. Here the CDR3 DNA reads TGTGCCAGCAGCGTAGGCGAGAACACTGAAGCTTTCTTT. Encoded protein: CASSVGENTEAFF.

The chain uses TRBV4-1 and TRBJ2-7; D is possibly TRBD1 (5 bases). The CDR3 is 16 amino acids. Trimming stripped 0 bases from V and 1 base from J, with 13 bases between. Germline CDR1 reads MGHRA; CDR2 reads YSYEKL. The CDR3 sequence: CASSQDVGEWSYEQYF. The CDR3 coding sequence is TGCGCCAGCAGCCAAGATGTAGGGGAATGGTCCTACGAGCAGTACTTC.

The chain recombines TRBV5-1 with TRBJ1-1; 9 bases fit TRBD1. This CDR3 spans 17 amino acids. V gave up 2 bases and J gave up 1 base; unmatched junction bases: 9. CDR1 is SGHRS, CDR2 YFSETQ, per germline. The CDR3 DNA sequence: TGCGCCAGCAGCTTAAAGGGACAGGGCATTGGGAACACTGAAGCTTTCTTT. Translating it yields CASSLKGQGIGNTEAFF.

This chain uses TRBV6-1 with TRBJ2-2; 12 bases are a match to TRBD2. Germline V gives CDR1 MNHNS, CDR2 SASEGT. The V segment lost 3 bases and the J segment 1 base; nucleotides outside the gene matches: 6. The CDR3 spans 18 residues. CDR3 amino acids: CASSEVTSGSVNTGELFF. The CDR3 nucleotides are TGTGCCAGCAGTGAGGTGACTAGCGGGAGCGTGAACACCGGGGAGCTGTTTTTT.

The chain has TRBV7-2 and TRBJ1-2; possible D gene TRBD1, 6 bases. Trimming cost V 3 bases and J 1 base, with 12 bases left between them. The CDR3 consists of 15 residues. Germline V CDR1 and CDR2: SGHTA, FQGNSA. The CDR3 region is CASSLLQGFNYGYTF. DNA for the CDR3: TGTGCCAGCAGCTTGCTACAGGGATTTAACTATGGCTACACCTTC.

The rearrangement joins TRBV6-1 to TRBJ1-4, with 7 bases fitting TRBD1. Looked up from germline, CDR1 is MNHNS and CDR2 is SASEGT. CDR3 length equals 16 residues. Unmatched junction bases numbered 2, after V lost 0 bases and J lost 1 base. In DNA form, the CDR3 reads TGTGCCAGCAGTGAAGCCAGGGGGATAACTAATGAAAAACTGTTTTTT. The encoded protein is CASSEARGITNEKLFF.

The chain recombines TRBV7-3 with TRBJ2-3; 8 nucleotides agree with TRBD1. The CDR3 is made up of 15 amino acids. The ends lost 4 bases at V and 5 bases at J; junction bases unmatched: 8. Germline CDR1 reads SGHTA; CDR2 reads FQGTGA. The CDR3 protein is CASSSGQGPGDTQYF. The CDR3 nucleotides read TGTGCCAGCAGCTCCGGACAGGGCCCAGGAGATACGCAGTATTTT.

The CDR3 loop reads CASSPRTSGGAFGANVLTF. CDR3 DNA sequence: TGTGCCAGCAGCCCTCGGACTAGCGGGGGGGCCTTTGGGGCCAACGTCCTGACTTTC. The chain carries TRBV7-3 and TRBJ2-6; the match to TRBD2 covers 15 bases. V shed 5 bases, J shed 3 bases, and the junction held 8 bases outside the gene matches. Per germline, CDR1 SGHTA and CDR2 FQGTGA. The CDR3 loop spans 19 amino acids. The complete variable domain, with remaining parts taken from reference TRBV7-3 and TRBJ2-6, reads GAGVSQTPSNKVTEKGKYVELRCDPISGHTALYWYRQSLGQGPEFLIYFQGTGAADDSGLPNDRFFAVRPEGSVSTLKIQRTERGDSAVYLCASSPRTSGGAFGANVLTFGAGSRLTVL.

This clone showed up just a few times. The chain employs TRBV6-5 and TRBJ1-6, with D uncertain. The germline CDR1 and CDR2 sequences are MNHEY and SVGAGI. Trimming cost V 6 bases and J 6 bases, with 9 bases left between them. CDR3 size: 13 residues. This chain's CDR3 is CASRGGSNSPLHF. Here the CDR3 DNA reads TGTGCCAGCAGGGGCGGGAGTAATTCACCCCTCCACTTT.

This clone was counted a few times. CDR3 nucleotides: TGTGCCAGCAGTTGGGTAGGGGAGAACACTGAAGCTTTCTTT. Encoded protein: CASSWVGENTEAFF. This sequence joins TRBV27 and TRBJ1-1; D is possibly TRBD1 (5 bases). This CDR3 spans 14 amino acids. Germline CDR1 and CDR2: MNHEY and SMNVEV (reference sequence). The V end was cut by 4 bases, the J end by 1 base, with 10 bases between.

Here the CDR3 DNA reads TGTGCCAGCAGCCAAGGTAGGGGATCCCAAGAGACCCAGTACTTC. It translates to CASSQGRGSQETQYF. The rearrangement joins TRBV4-2 to TRBJ2-5; D possibly corresponds to TRBD1 (5 bases). CDR1 is LGHNA and CDR2 is YNFKEQ in the germline V gene. Trimming took 1 base from V and 1 from J, leaving 10 bases between them. The CDR3 loop spans 15 amino acids.

This chain links TRBV19 with TRBJ2-1, with TRBD2 matching over 9 bases. Trimming took 8 bases from V and 9 from J; bases not matched to a gene: 11. The CDR3 has 14 residues. Germline V gene lookup returns CDR1 LNHDA and CDR2 SQIVND (reference sequence). CDR3 nucleotides: TGTGCCAGTGGTGGATCGCGGGGGGGAGGTGAGCAGTTCTTC. As protein: CASGGSRGGGEQFF.

The chain employs TRBV9 and TRBJ2-3; 12 positions match TRBD2. The junction had 7 bases not matched to a gene; V was cut back by 4 bases and J by 4 bases. CDR1 and CDR2 (germline): SGDLS, YYNGEE. The CDR3 is 16 amino acids. CDR3 in amino acids: CASSPRTSGVPDTQYF. CDR3 DNA sequence: TGTGCCAGCAGCCCCCGGACTAGCGGGGTACCAGATACGCAGTATTTT.

V usage is TRBV3-1 (or the pseudogene TRBV3-2) and J usage is TRBJ2-2; tentative D call: TRBD1 (6 bases). Germline V CDR1 and CDR2: LGHDT, YNNKEL (reference sequence). V gave up 4 bases and J gave up 1 base, with 7 bases separating them. The CDR3 loop spans 14 amino acids. The CDR3 here is CASSLTGNTGELFF. CDR3 DNA: TGTGCCAGCAGCCTGACAGGGAACACCGGGGAGCTGTTTTTT.

V is TRBV6-5 and J is TRBJ1-2, with D possibly being TRBD1 (5 bases). Trimming shortened V by 6 bases and J by 6 bases, and 14 bases separated the two germline ends. Germline V lookup: CDR1 MNHEY, CDR2 SVGAGI. The length of the CDR3 is 13 residues. As DNA, the CDR3 is TGTGCCAGCAGAGTGGGGGGGAAGGATGGCTACACCTTC. Protein: CASRVGGKDGYTF.

This clone occurred a few times. The chain carries TRBV5-1 and TRBJ2-2; 8 bases are shared with TRBD2. This CDR3 has 18 residues. CDR1 SGHRS and CDR2 YFSETQ come from the germline V gene. V was clipped by 0 bases and J by 1 base; unmatched bases: 8. CDR3: CASSLEPLAGGNTGELFF. CDR3 coding DNA: TGCGCCAGCAGCTTGGAGCCCCTTGCGGGAGGGAACACCGGGGAGCTGTTTTTT. The full variable domain, its missing parts supplied by reference TRBV5-1 and TRBJ2-2, is KAGVTQTPRYLIKTRGQQVTLSCSPISGHRSVSWYQQTPGQGLQFLFEYFSETQRNKGNFPGRFSGRQFSNSRSEMNVSTLELGDSALYLCASSLEPLAGGNTGELFFGEGSRLTVL.

V gene TRBV5-1 combines with J gene TRBJ1-2; no clear D. In germline, CDR1 is SGHRS, CDR2 YFSETQ. Trimming cost V 4 bases and J 2 bases, with 12 bases left between them. This CDR3 has 14 residues. CDR3 sequence (DNA): TGCGCCAGCAGCGACCAACAGAGCAACTATGGCTACACCTTC. Its translation: CASSDQQSNYGYTF.